This entry lists 24 T cell receptor beta chains sequenced from one sample in a study of blood T cell repertoires in COVID-19. The method was immunoSEQ multiplex PCR; TCRdb's version includes in-frame clones alone and lacks a portion of them. The sample lists approximately 670,000 clones; about nine tenths were seen once. The sequenced material came from peripheral blood. The receptors were gathered from a woman between 18 and 29 years old with acute or convalescent COVID-19.

V is TRBV30 and J is TRBJ1-5; 9 positions match TRBD1. The CDR3 runs 16 residues. Trimming removed 4 bases from V and 5 bases from J; junction bases left unmatched: 12. From germline, CDR1 is GTSNPN and CDR2 SVGIG (reference sequence). CDR3 residues: CAWTPSGTGRDQPQHF. CDR3 coding DNA: TGTGCCTGGACTCCCTCCGGGACAGGGAGAGATCAGCCCCAGCATTTT.

This chain joins TRBV10-3 and TRBJ2-7; D remains ambiguous. The CDR3 length is 12 residues. Trimming shortened V by 3 bases and J by 0 bases, and 3 bases separated the two germline ends. CDR1 is ENHRY and CDR2 is SYGVKD in the germline V gene. DNA of the CDR3: TGTGCCATCAGTGACGGCTCCTACGAGCAGTACTTC. Amino acid sequence: CAISDGSYEQYF.

The CDR3 nucleotides are TGCAGCGGGGGGAGGGCCAGCACAGATACGCAGTATTTT. Translation: CSGGRASTDTQYF. This rearrangement joins TRBV29-1 to TRBJ2-3, with 7 bases fitting TRBD2. V lost 7 bases, J lost 0 bases, and 4 bases stayed unmatched. Germline V gene sequence: CDR1 SQVTM, CDR2 ANQGSEA. This CDR3 region has 13 residues.

V gene TRBV18 combines with J gene TRBJ2-7; a possible D gene is TRBD2 (6 bases). Per the germline V gene, CDR1 is KGHSH and CDR2 is LQKENI. The V end lost 8 bases, the J end lost 6 bases, and 17 bases lay between the germline ends. This CDR3 has 13 amino acids. The CDR3 DNA sequence: TGTGCCAGCCGTTTCAGCGGGCGGTTCGAGCAGTACTTC. The encoded protein is CASRFSGRFEQYF.

V is TRBV5-5 and J is TRBJ1-2; a possible D gene is TRBD1 (5 bases). V was cut by 4 bases and J by 4 bases, with 20 bases left in between. There are 16 residues in the CDR3. Germline CDR1 SGHKS, CDR2 YYEKEE (reference sequence). DNA for the CDR3: TGTGCCAGCAGCCATGCCGGGGGTCCAGCACGCTATGGCTACACCTTC. Residues: CASSHAGGPARYGYTF.

This sequence joins TRBV24-1 and TRBJ2-7, with 7 nucleotides matching TRBD1. This CDR3 has 15 residues. The germline V gene has CDR1 KGHDR and CDR2 SFDVKD. V dropped 4 bases and J dropped 2; count of bases not matched to a gene: 7. In DNA form, the CDR3 reads TGTGCCACCAGTGACGGGACAGTTCCCCCCTACGAGCAGTACTTC. Translation: CATSDGTVPPYEQYF.

V usage is TRBV6-4 and J usage is TRBJ1-1, with D possibly being TRBD1 (5 bases). This CDR3 contains 13 residues. CDR1 is MRHNA, CDR2 SNTAGT, per germline. V gave up 5 bases and J gave up 1 base, with 8 bases separating them. As DNA, the CDR3 is TGTGCCAGCAGTTGGGGGGAGAACACTGAAGCTTTCTTT. It codes for CASSWGENTEAFF.

The chain carries TRBV7-2 and TRBJ1-5; the D gene is possibly TRBD1 (6 bases). Germline CDR1 SGHTA, CDR2 FQGNSA. The CDR3 has 15 amino acids. V was trimmed by 3 bases and J by 7 bases, leaving 16 bases between them. The CDR3 DNA sequence: TGTGCCAGCAGCTTGGACTCCGGGACACGGCAGCCCCAGCATTTT. As protein: CASSLDSGTRQPQHF.

The chain couples TRBV29-1 to TRBJ1-2; the D is unclear. Trimming took off 3 bases at V and 1 base at J, with 9 bases between the two ends. Germline V lookup: CDR1 SQVTM, CDR2 ANQGSEA. The CDR3 sequence is 13 residues long. CDR3 amino acids: CSVERADNYGYTF. The CDR3, as DNA: TGCAGCGTTGAGCGGGCGGATAACTATGGCTACACCTTC.

The J gene is TRBJ1-2, the V gene TRBV20-1, with D maybe TRBD1 (6 bases). V shed 3 bases and J shed 3 bases, with 14 bases lying between them. This CDR3 has 14 amino acids. CDR1 and CDR2 (germline): DFQATT, SNEGSKA (reference sequence). The CDR3 coding sequence is TGCAGTGCTAGTGTACAGGGTCGGTACTATGGCTACACCTTC. It encodes CSASVQGRYYGYTF.

This chain uses TRBV24-1 with TRBJ2-2; weak D call: TRBD2 (5 bases). The CDR3 covers 14 residues. The germline gives CDR1 KGHDR, CDR2 SFDVKD. V lost 0 bases and J 5 bases, leaving 6 bases between the germline ends. The CDR3: CATSDLGETGELFF. As DNA, the CDR3 is TGTGCCACCAGTGATTTGGGGGAGACCGGGGAGCTGTTTTTT.

Details on this clone: This sample includes further DNA sequences coding for the same CDR3. V usage is TRBV12-3 or TRBV12-4 and J usage is TRBJ1-2, with D perhaps TRBD1 (6 bases). This CDR3 contains 12 residues. Trimming left V 6 bases short and J 5 bases short, with 10 bases between. The CDR3 coding sequence is TGTGCCAGCAGCCTCACAGGGTATGGCTACACCTTC. Translating gives CASSLTGYGYTF.

In regard to this clone: Other nucleotide sequences in the sample specify the same CDR3. CDR3 residues: CASSLGRNQPQHF. CDR3 in DNA: TGTGCCAGCAGCTTAGGCAGAAATCAGCCCCAGCATTTT. The chain recombines TRBV7-9 with TRBJ1-5; D unclear. This CDR3 region has 13 residues. Per germline, CDR1 SEHNR and CDR2 FQNEAQ (reference sequence). Trimming shortened V by 1 base and J by 4 bases, and 5 bases separated the two germline ends.

V gene TRBV5-8 combines with J gene TRBJ1-2; TRBD1 matches 7 bases. In germline, CDR1 is SGHTS, CDR2 YDEGEE. This CDR3 has 13 amino acids. V lost 4 bases, J lost 3 bases, and 3 bases stayed unmatched. As DNA, the CDR3 is TGTGCCAGCAGCGCAGGACAGGACTATGGCTACACCTTC. It encodes CASSAGQDYGYTF.

V is TRBV12-3 or TRBV12-4 and J is TRBJ1-2, with D perhaps matching TRBD1 (6 bases). Trimming took off 7 bases at V and 4 bases at J, with 13 bases between the two ends. CDR3 length equals 13 residues. Here the CDR3 DNA reads TGTGCCAGCACTACCGGGGGGCCCTATGGCTACACCTTC. Encoded protein: CASTTGGPYGYTF.

This chain links TRBV7-2 with TRBJ2-7; 11 positions agree with TRBD2. Germline assignment: CDR1 SGHTA and CDR2 FQGNSA. This CDR3 contains 16 residues. Losses at the gene ends were 5 bases for V and 3 bases for J; bases not matched to a gene: 9. CDR3 bases: TGTGCCAGCAGCCAAACCGGGACTAGCGGTTACTACGAGCAGTACTTC. Its protein product is CASSQTGTSGYYEQYF.

This rearrangement joins TRBV2 to TRBJ1-2, with D uncertain. Germline CDR1 is SNHLY and CDR2 is FYNNEI. V dropped 7 bases and J dropped 0 bases, with 15 bases sitting between them. The CDR3 spans 15 residues. CDR3 coding DNA: TGTGCCAGCACCATCAGAGGGCAGGCTAACTATGGCTACACCTTC. This translates into CASTIRGQANYGYTF.

The chain couples TRBV5-6 to TRBJ1-2; 7 bases are a match to TRBD1. The CDR3 loop spans 15 amino acids. Germline CDR1 SGHDT, CDR2 YYEEEE. J gave up 8 bases and V 4 bases, and 14 bases lay outside the gene matches. For the CDR3, the DNA is TGTGCCAGCAGCCCAGGGGGACAAAGAATTGACGGCTACACCTTC. Its protein is CASSPGGQRIDGYTF.

The J gene is TRBJ2-1, the V gene TRBV14; D gene uncertain. V was trimmed by 1 base and J by 0 bases, leaving 7 bases between them. The CDR3 consists of 15 residues. CDR1 is SGHDN and CDR2 is FVKESK in the germline V gene. The CDR3 coding sequence is TGTGCCAGCAGCCAAGGTTCCCGCTCCTACAATGAGCAGTTCTTC. Its translation is CASSQGSRSYNEQFF.

The chain recombines TRBV4-1 with TRBJ1-2; possibly TRBD1 for D (5 bases). The CDR3 consists of 13 residues. V shed 0 bases and J shed 8 bases, with 10 bases lying between them. Germline CDR1 MGHRA, CDR2 YSYEKL. The CDR3 sequence is CASSQDFSGGYTF. The CDR3 DNA follows: TGCGCCAGCAGCCAAGATTTCTCAGGGGGCTACACCTTC.

The J gene is TRBJ1-2, the V gene TRBV29-1, with 7 bases lining up with TRBD1. This CDR3 has 14 residues. CDR1 is SQVTM, CDR2 ANQGSEA, per germline. Losses at the gene ends were 7 bases for V and 3 bases for J; bases not matched to a gene: 11. This CDR3 reads CSGKQGNADYGYTF. CDR3 nucleotides: TGCAGCGGGAAACAGGGGAACGCGGACTATGGCTACACCTTC.

V and J are TRBV20-1 and TRBJ1-2, with D hard to call. Germline CDR1 DFQATT, CDR2 SNEGSKA (reference sequence). This CDR3 is 10 amino acids long. Trimming took off 4 bases at V and 9 bases at J, with 9 bases between the two ends. Here the CDR3 reads CSATGRCYTF. The CDR3 DNA sequence: TGCAGTGCTACGGGGAGGTGCTACACCTTC.

The chain uses TRBV6-5 and TRBJ1-1; TRBD1 matches at 7 bases. Germline assignment: CDR1 MNHEY and CDR2 SVGAGI. J was trimmed by 6 bases and V by 4 bases; bases with no gene match: 11. This CDR3 region has 15 residues. This chain's CDR3 is CASSSTTGFYAEAFF. CDR3 nucleotide sequence: TGTGCCAGCAGTTCCACGACAGGGTTTTATGCTGAAGCTTTCTTT.

The genes are TRBV7-3 and TRBJ1-1; 7 bases agree with TRBD1. This CDR3 has 16 amino acids. The J segment lost 0 bases and the V segment lost 1 base, leaving 5 bases of the junction unmatched. Germline assignment: CDR1 SGHTA and CDR2 FQGTGA. CDR3 loop: CASSLNGRGLNTEAFF. The CDR3 nucleotides are TGTGCCAGCAGCTTAAATGGCAGGGGGTTGAACACTGAAGCTTTCTTT.